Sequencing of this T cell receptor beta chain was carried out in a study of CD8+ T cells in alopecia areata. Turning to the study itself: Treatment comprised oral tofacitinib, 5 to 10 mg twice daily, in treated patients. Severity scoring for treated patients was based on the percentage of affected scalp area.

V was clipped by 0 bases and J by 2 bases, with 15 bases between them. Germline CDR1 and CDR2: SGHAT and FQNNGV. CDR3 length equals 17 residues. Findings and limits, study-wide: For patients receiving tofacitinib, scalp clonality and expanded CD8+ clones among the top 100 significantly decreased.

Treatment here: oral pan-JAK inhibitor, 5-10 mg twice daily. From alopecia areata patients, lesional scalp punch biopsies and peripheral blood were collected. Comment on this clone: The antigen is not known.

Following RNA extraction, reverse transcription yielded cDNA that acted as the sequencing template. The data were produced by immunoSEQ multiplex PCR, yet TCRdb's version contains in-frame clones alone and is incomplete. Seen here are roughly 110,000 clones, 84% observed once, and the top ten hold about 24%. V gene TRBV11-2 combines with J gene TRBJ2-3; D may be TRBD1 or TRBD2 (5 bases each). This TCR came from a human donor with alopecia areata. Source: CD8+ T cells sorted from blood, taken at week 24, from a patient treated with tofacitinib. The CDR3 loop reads CASSLDQWGSNTDTQYF. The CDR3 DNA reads TGTGCCAGCAGCTTAGATCAGTGGGGGTCTAACACAGATACGCAGTATTTT.